Detailed here is one T cell receptor (beta chain). The CDR3 is 17 amino acids. Trimming pared 4 bases from V and 0 bases from J, leaving 17 bases between. Looked up from germline, CDR1 is SGHTS and CDR2 is YDEGEE. Those enrolled, adults aged roughly 18 to 95 years, came from about 24 US areas. Cohort assignment relied on participant-reported clinical history. The data were produced by immunoSEQ multiplex PCR, yet TCRdb's version contains in-frame clones alone and is incomplete. The data contain some 260,000 clones, around 87% of them singletons. These data come from a study of blood T cell repertoires in COVID-19.

This receptor was taken from a woman aged 25-40 years with acute COVID-19. The chain uses TRBV5-8 and TRBJ1-5, with D possibly matching TRBD1 (5 bases). The sequencing input was PBMCs or T cells enriched from blood (not recorded which). The CDR3 DNA reads TGTGCCAGCAGCGAGGGGAGGGGAGCCCTTAGCAATCAGCCCCAGCATTTT. Translating gives CASSEGRGALSNQPQHF.